The next 12 T cell receptor beta chains were all read from a single sample in a study of blood T cell repertoires in COVID-19. Method: immunoSEQ multiplex PCR; TCRdb's copy keeps in-frame clones and lacks some. The data contain approximately 150,000 clones, around four fifths of them singletons. Sequenced input: peripheral blood. These TCRs come from a human donor in a cohort sampled during active COVID-19.

The CDR3 bases are TGCGCCAGCAGCTTGGGCACAGGGTCGGGTAACTATGGCTACACCTTC. Protein: CASSLGTGSGNYGYTF. This chain links TRBV5-1 with TRBJ1-2; tentatively, D is TRBD1 (6 bases). The CDR3 has 16 amino acids. The V gene's germline CDR1 is SGHRS and CDR2 YFSETQ. The V and J ends lost 0 bases and 1 base respectively, with 13 bases between them. The full variable domain, its missing parts supplied by reference TRBV5-1 and TRBJ1-2, is KAGVTQTPRYLIKTRGQQVTLSCSPISGHRSVSWYQQTPGQGLQFLFEYFSETQRNKGNFPGRFSGRQFSNSRSEMNVSTLELGDSALYLCASSLGTGSGNYGYTFGSGTRLTVV.

The gene calls are TRBV11-2 and TRBJ1-2; 8 bases match TRBD1. There are 15 residues in the CDR3. Trimming cost V 4 bases and J 3 bases; bases outside gene matches: 7. CDR1 SGHAT and CDR2 FQNNGV come from the germline V gene. CDR3 in amino acids: CASSWSPDRDYGYTF. CDR3 DNA sequence: TGTGCCAGCAGCTGGAGCCCGGACAGGGACTATGGCTACACCTTC.

This chain uses TRBV19 with TRBJ1-6; the match to TRBD1 covers 11 bases. The J segment lost 10 bases and the V segment lost 5 bases, leaving 4 bases of the junction unmatched. Per germline, CDR1 LNHDA and CDR2 SQIVND (reference sequence). The CDR3 spans 14 residues. This chain's CDR3 is CASSGTGGLSPLHF. Here the CDR3 DNA reads TGTGCCAGTAGTGGGACAGGGGGTCTCTCACCCCTCCACTTT.

CDR3 region: CSASDRARYNSPLHF. CDR3 coding DNA: TGCAGTGCTAGTGACCGAGCACGATATAATTCACCCCTCCACTTT. The chain recombines TRBV20-1 with TRBJ1-6; D remains unclear. CDR1 DFQATT and CDR2 SNEGSKA come from the germline V gene (reference sequence). Trimming stripped 3 bases from V and 4 bases from J, with 13 bases between. CDR3 length: 15 residues.

This chain links TRBV3-1 (or the pseudogene TRBV3-2) with TRBJ2-2, with D perhaps TRBD2 (5 bases). The germline gives CDR1 LGHDT, CDR2 YNNKEL (reference sequence). V lost 1 base and J lost 3, with 9 bases in between. The CDR3 consists of 15 residues. CDR3 nucleotide sequence: TGTGCCAGCAGCCAAGTAGGAGGAGACACCGGGGAGCTGTTTTTT. This sequence encodes CASSQVGGDTGELFF.

The chain employs TRBV6-1 and TRBJ2-7, with D unclear. The V gene lost 3 bases and the J gene lost 3 bases, with 9 bases spanning the gap. The CDR3 loop spans 13 amino acids. The germline V gene has CDR1 MNHNS and CDR2 SASEGT. The CDR3 region is CASSDWRGYEQYF. The CDR3 bases are TGTGCCAGCAGTGATTGGCGCGGCTACGAGCAGTACTTC.

The chain couples TRBV5-4 to TRBJ2-3, with 11 bases lining up with TRBD1. Trimming cost V 6 bases and J 6 bases; bases outside gene matches: 9. CDR1 is SGHNT, CDR2 YYREEE, per germline (reference sequence). This CDR3 is 15 amino acids long. The CDR3 coding sequence is TGTGCCAGCACCCGTGTCGGGACAGGGGGGGATACGCAGTATTTT. Protein sequence: CASTRVGTGGDTQYF. Drawing the rest from reference TRBV5-4 and TRBJ2-3, the complete variable domain is ETGVTQSPTHLIKTRGQQVTLRCSSQSGHNTVSWYQQALGQGPQFIFQYYREEENGRGNFPPRFSGLQFPNYSSELNVNALELDDSALYLCASTRVGTGGDTQYFGPGTRLTVL.

This clone was seen a single time. The chain joins TRBV19 to TRBJ1-1; maybe TRBD1 (5 bases). The V end lost 10 bases, the J end lost 1 base, and 13 bases lay between the germline ends. Germline assignment: CDR1 LNHDA and CDR2 SQIVND (reference sequence). This CDR3 is 13 amino acids long. CDR3 sequence: CATRWGGNTEAFF. The CDR3 DNA follows: TGTGCCACCCGATGGGGGGGGAACACTGAAGCTTTCTTT.

Turning to this clone: Other DNA sequences in the sample encode the same CDR3. The chain carries TRBV12-3 or TRBV12-4 and TRBJ2-5; 8 bases are shared with TRBD1. Unmatched junction bases numbered 5, after V lost 6 bases and J lost 5 bases. This CDR3 region has 13 residues. The CDR3: CASRPGGRETQYF. The CDR3, as DNA: TGTGCCAGCAGACCAGGGGGCAGGGAGACCCAGTACTTC.

The V gene is TRBV2, the J gene TRBJ2-1; D perhaps matches TRBD2 (5 bases). There are 15 residues in the CDR3. Germline-derived CDR1 and CDR2 are SNHLY and FYNNEI. V lost 6 bases and J lost 4, with 16 bases in between. As DNA, the CDR3 is TGTGCCAGCAGGGGCGAGAGGGCACAATACAATGAGCAGTTCTTC. Amino acids: CASRGERAQYNEQFF.

In its sample, this clone was seen a few times. V usage is TRBV6-5 and J usage is TRBJ2-2; 8 bases fit TRBD1. The V segment lost 6 bases and the J segment 7 bases; nucleotides outside the gene matches: 4. The germline gives CDR1 MNHEY, CDR2 SVGAGI. The CDR3 has 13 residues. DNA of the CDR3: TGTGCCAGCAGCAGGGGGCTTGGCGGGGAGCTGTTTTTT. It is translated as CASSRGLGGELFF.

The gene calls are TRBV5-1 and TRBJ1-5; D is possibly TRBD1 (5 bases). Germline CDR1 and CDR2: SGHRS and YFSETQ. This CDR3 is 15 amino acids long. Trimming removed 4 bases at V and 1 base at J, with 12 bases between. The chain's CDR3 is CASSPRGDSNQPQHF. CDR3 sequence (DNA): TGCGCCAGCAGCCCCCGGGGGGACAGCAATCAGCCCCAGCATTTT.